This section outlines one TCR beta chain sequence together with its context. Which antigen it targets is not known. The sample holds no much larger clone one base away, and base qualities are not on file. From cysteine to phenylalanine, the CDR3 is 15 amino acids long. Only CDR3 DNA is held: 45 bases, read in frame from base 1. The germline V gene provides CDR1 MNHNS and CDR2 SASEGT. V and J are truncated by 7 bases and 0 bases respectively, leaving an intervening sequence of 13 bases. This entry belongs to a study of OX40 agonist ivuxolimab in advanced cancers. Study-level background: Ivuxolimab was an agonistic, fully human IgG2 monoclonal antibody directed against OX40 (CD134), a costimulatory receptor. Intravenous ivuxolimab was administered to patients every 2 weeks at six dose levels: 0.01, 0.1, 0.3, 1.5, 3 and 10 mg/kg. Among the 52 dose-escalation patients, roughly 20 had hepatocellular carcinoma, around 15 melanoma, 9 renal cell carcinoma and 9 head and neck cancer. In the dose-escalation cohort, more than 80% of patients were male, and the mean age was roughly 60 years with a range of about 23 to 79. Patients were allowed to have had prior anti-PD-1, anti-PD-L1 or anti-CTLA-4 therapy, and around 41% of the dose-escalation patients had previously received checkpoint inhibitors. Partial responses were achieved by three dose-escalation patients, of whom one had hepatocellular carcinoma and two had cutaneous melanoma. The point of sequencing TCRbeta in the periphery was to test whether ivuxolimab changed TCR sequence diversity and drove clonal T-cell expansion. The paper reports the monotherapy dose-escalation portion (N of about 47 patients) of the phase I ivuxolimab trial. The research as a whole found: The antigen specificity of the clonally expanded peripheral T cells was not determined. In partial responders in the 0.1-3.0 mg/kg groups, normalized peripheral clonal expansion was found to be among the lowest, especially among CD8+ T cells. Low levels of normalized T-cell clonal expansion were also seen in some patients who did not respond. After ivuxolimab, expanded clones were on average more numerous among CD8+ T cells than among CD4+ T cells. At doses of 0.1 to 3.0 mg/kg, clonal expansion of both CD4+ and CD8+ T cells in blood was seen between baseline and week 6.

For sequencing of the TCRbeta CDR3 region, genomic DNA was extracted from the sorted cells. TCRbeta CDR3 regions were sequenced using the immunoSEQ Assay. TCRdb limited this immuneACCESS table to in-frame rearrangements with V and J called. A share of clones is missing; checked studies link under half to unresolved V genes, and the rest is unexplained. The sample includes some 40,000 clones, with just under 85% observed a single time. The ten biggest clones cover under 45% of the sample. The trial excluded patients who had a history of autoimmune disease or who were on systemic immunosuppression. In every dose cohort, peripheral blood was drawn for TCR sequencing at baseline, cycle 4 day 1, and cycle 7 day 1. Samples came from an open-label, multicenter, first-in-human phase I dose-escalation trial of ivuxolimab. Adults with locally advanced or metastatic melanoma, renal cell, hepatocellular, or head and neck squamous cell carcinoma were enrolled in the trial. CD4+ and CD8+ T cells were sorted separately from peripheral blood before TCR sequencing.

Sequences were derived from CD4+ or CD8+ T cells sorted from blood, sampled in a trial of the OX40 agonist ivuxolimab. This TCR derives from an adult with an advanced solid tumor such as melanoma, head and neck, liver or kidney cancer. This receptor chain uses TRBV6-1 and TRBJ2-1; matching of 5 bases hints at TRBD1 as the D gene. Here the CDR3 is given as CASKRGASSYNEQFF. DNA sequence: TGTGCCAGCAAAAGGGGCGCCAGCTCCTACAATGAGCAGTTCTTC.